Below, one T cell receptor beta chain is given with its context. The antigen remains undetermined. The sample is drawn from a study of T cells after posttransplantation cyclophosphamide. Study outcomes and limitations: TRB clonality was highly associated with recipient CMV seropositivity and reactivation. Later blood repertoires were often dominated by clones from the donor CD8+ memory compartment. Blood and skin or GI T cell repertoires showed limited TRB overlap.

The V gene end was trimmed by 6 bases and the J gene end by 5 bases; junction bases not matched to a gene: 8. The CDR3 has 14 residues. Germline V gene lookup returns CDR1 MNHEY and CDR2 SVGAGI. This related bone marrow graft donor gave peripheral blood on the day of marrow donation. This table comes from immunoSEQ multiplex PCR, and its TCRdb copy is limited to in-frame clones, with some not included. Listed for the sample are more than 30,000 clones, none seen a single time. The chain carries TRBV6-5 and TRBJ2-5; 8 nucleotides align to TRBD2. Sequenced: PBMCs. The receptor comes from a girl aged 10 to 17 in good health, CMV-negative, and a related stem cell transplant donor. Here the CDR3 reads CASSRRGGRETQYF. The CDR3 coding sequence is TGTGCCAGCAGCCGCCGGGGGGGCCGTGAGACCCAGTACTTC.